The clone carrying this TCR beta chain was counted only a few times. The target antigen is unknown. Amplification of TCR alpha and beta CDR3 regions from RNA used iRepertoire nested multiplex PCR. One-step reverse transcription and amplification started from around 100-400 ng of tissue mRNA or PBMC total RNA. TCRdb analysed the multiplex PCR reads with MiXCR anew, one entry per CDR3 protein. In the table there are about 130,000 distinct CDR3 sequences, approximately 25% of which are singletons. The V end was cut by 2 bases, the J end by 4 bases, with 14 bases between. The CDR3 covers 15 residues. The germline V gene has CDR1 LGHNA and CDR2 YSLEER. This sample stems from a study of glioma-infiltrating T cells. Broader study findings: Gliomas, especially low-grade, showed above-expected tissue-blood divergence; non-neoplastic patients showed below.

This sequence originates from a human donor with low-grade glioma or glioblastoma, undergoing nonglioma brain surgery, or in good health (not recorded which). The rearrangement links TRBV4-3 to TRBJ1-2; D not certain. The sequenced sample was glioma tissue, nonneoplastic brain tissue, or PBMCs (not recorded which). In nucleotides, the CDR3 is TGCGCCAGCAGCCAAACGTTGGACCCCTTCTATGGCTACACCTTC. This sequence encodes CASSQTLDPFYGYTF.